The 27 T cell receptor beta chains given below trace back to one sample, sequenced in a study of T cell responses to AZD1222 COVID-19 vaccine. Libraries were prepared by immunoSEQ multiplex PCR; TCRdb keeps only in-frame clonotypes and omits some of them. The data hold over 45,000 clones, with roughly 90% observed a single time. Sample: peripheral blood, taken on day 0 of AZD1222 vaccination. The source is an adult in good health.

This clone was picked up one time. The chain has TRBV7-9 and TRBJ1-6; D is undetermined. CDR3 size: 14 residues. Trimming pared 5 bases from V and 0 bases from J, leaving 5 bases between. Germline CDR1 SEHNR, CDR2 FQNEAQ (reference sequence). The CDR3 DNA reads as TGTGCCAGCAGCCCCAGCTCCTATAATTCACCCCTCCACTTT. It yields the protein CASSPSSYNSPLHF.

The chain couples TRBV3-1 (or the pseudogene TRBV3-2) to TRBJ1-3; 7 bases align to TRBD1. The CDR3 covers 16 residues. Germline V gene lookup returns CDR1 LGHDT and CDR2 YNNKEL (reference sequence). The V segment lost 1 base and the J segment 4 bases; nucleotides outside the gene matches: 7. The DNA for the CDR3 is TGTGCCAGCAGCCAAGGTGGAGGGGGCTCAGGAAACACCATATATTTT. Translated: CASSQGGGGSGNTIYF.

The rearrangement joins TRBV28 to TRBJ1-2; no clear D. CDR3 length equals 12 residues. The ends were cut back, 4 bases at V and 8 bases at J, with 11 bases in the middle. Germline V gene data show CDR1 as MDHEN and CDR2 as SYDVKM. The CDR3, as DNA: TGTGCCAGCAGTTCCCAGCAACGAGGCTACACCTTC. This translates into CASSSQQRGYTF.

This clone was observed a handful of times. In DNA form, the CDR3 reads TGTGCCAGTAGCGAGGACAGAGAAAATTCACCCCTCCACTTT. This codes for CASSEDRENSPLHF. The gene calls are TRBV19 and TRBJ1-6; maybe TRBD1 (6 bases). Between the trimmed V and J ends, which lost 6 bases and 7 bases, there was a span of 13 bases. The CDR3 has 14 residues. Germline-derived CDR1 and CDR2 are LNHDA and SQIVND (reference sequence).

The V gene is TRBV7-3, the J gene TRBJ2-1; 12 bases line up with TRBD2. The CDR3 is made up of 14 amino acids. Germline lookup yields CDR1 SGHTA and CDR2 FQGTGA. Trimming removed 5 bases from V and 7 bases from J; junction bases left unmatched: 3. CDR3 nucleotide sequence: TGTGCCAGCAGCCCCGGGACTAGCGGGAATGAGCAGTTCTTC. Its translation is CASSPGTSGNEQFF.

This clone was seen just once. The gene calls are TRBV6-5 and TRBJ1-1, with 9 nucleotides matching TRBD1. This CDR3 contains 15 residues. The junction had 8 bases not matched to a gene; V was cut back by 3 bases and J by 6 bases. Germline V gene lookup returns CDR1 MNHEY and CDR2 SVGAGI. CDR3 DNA: TGTGCCAGCAGTTATAAGGGACAGGGTATCTCTGAAGCTTTCTTT. This sequence encodes CASSYKGQGISEAFF.

The table lists this clone with a count of one. The chain joins TRBV6-5 to TRBJ1-2, with TRBD1 matching 7 bases. There are 14 residues in the CDR3. Per germline, CDR1 MNHEY and CDR2 SVGAGI. After removal of 6 bases from V and 4 bases from J, the junction contained 8 bases not matched to a gene. CDR3 sequence reads: CASSGTAPIYGYTF. CDR3 DNA sequence: TGTGCCAGCAGCGGGACAGCACCTATCTATGGCTACACCTTC.

This rearrangement joins TRBV7-8 to TRBJ1-1; 8 bases are a match to TRBD1. The CDR3 contains 14 residues. Per germline, CDR1 SGHVS and CDR2 FQNEAQ. Unmatched junction bases numbered 8, after V lost 6 bases and J lost 5 bases. Here the CDR3 DNA reads TGTGCCAGCAGGCCTCAGGGGGCGCGGACTGAAGCTTTCTTT. Its translation is CASRPQGARTEAFF.

V is TRBV12-3 or TRBV12-4 and J is TRBJ1-1; 7 bases agree with TRBD1. The junction had 5 bases not matched to a gene; V was cut back by 3 bases and J by 7 bases. The length of the CDR3 is 13 residues. DNA for the CDR3: TGTGCCAGCAGTTTGGGGCAGGGGGTTGAAGCTTTCTTT. It yields the protein CASSLGQGVEAFF.

The chain recombines TRBV7-2 with TRBJ1-1; D gene uncertain. There are 14 residues in the CDR3. Germline V lookup: CDR1 SGHTA, CDR2 FQGNSA. Trimming removed 5 bases at V and 4 bases at J, with 14 bases between. The CDR3, as DNA: TGTGCCAGCAGCCCCTCCGAGGAAAGCACTGAAGCTTTCTTT. It yields the protein CASSPSEESTEAFF.

The chain carries TRBV7-2 and TRBJ1-1, with D uncertain. The germline V gene has CDR1 SGHTA and CDR2 FQGNSA. The V gene lost 5 bases and the J gene lost 0 bases, with 7 bases spanning the gap. The CDR3 contains 13 residues. Here the CDR3 reads CASSPRMNTEAFF. The CDR3, as DNA: TGTGCCAGCAGCCCGCGTATGAACACTGAAGCTTTCTTT.

The rearrangement joins TRBV3-1 (or the pseudogene TRBV3-2) to TRBJ1-2; weak D call: TRBD1 (5 bases). The CDR3 runs to 16 residues. V was clipped by 4 bases and J by 4 bases, with 19 bases between them. Germline V gives CDR1 LGHDT, CDR2 YNNKEL (reference sequence). The chain's CDR3 is CASSPTPGGAPYGYTF. The CDR3 DNA sequence: TGTGCCAGCAGCCCCACCCCCGGCGGGGCGCCCTATGGCTACACCTTC.

V usage is TRBV2 and J usage is TRBJ1-1; tentative D call: TRBD1 (5 bases). Germline values: CDR1 SNHLY, CDR2 FYNNEI. This CDR3 is built from 12 residues. Trimming stripped 4 bases from V and 8 bases from J, with 11 bases between. The DNA of the CDR3 is TGTGCCAGCAGTGGGGGGGTCACGGAAGCTTTCTTT. Translated, it gives CASSGGVTEAFF. Filled out from reference TRBV2 and TRBJ1-1, the complete variable domain reads EPEVTQTPSHQVTQMGQEVILRCVPISNHLYFYWYRQILGQKVEFLVSFYNNEISEKSEIFDDQFSVERPDGSNFTLKIRSTKLEDSAMYFCASSGGVTEAFFGQGTRLTVV.

For the CDR3, the DNA is TGTGCCATCAGGTCCGGAGACTTTAGAGCTGAGCAGTTCTTC. This gives the protein CAIRSGDFRAEQFF. The gene calls are TRBV10-3 and TRBJ2-1, with no clear D. Germline V CDR1 and CDR2: ENHRY, SYGVKD. V was shortened by 6 bases and J by 9 bases, with 18 bases between the two germline ends. The CDR3 spans 14 residues.

The chain couples TRBV29-1 to TRBJ1-1; the match to TRBD1 covers 10 bases. CDR3 length equals 13 residues. Germline V CDR1 and CDR2: SQVTM, ANQGSEA. The J segment lost 7 bases and the V segment lost 5 bases, leaving 7 bases of the junction unmatched. In DNA form, the CDR3 reads TGCAGCGTTATGACAGGGGGCGCGGGTGAAGCTTTCTTT. Residues: CSVMTGGAGEAFF.

This chain connects TRBV7-8 to TRBJ1-4; weak D call: TRBD1 (5 bases). Looked up from germline, CDR1 is SGHVS and CDR2 is FQNEAQ. CDR3 size: 16 residues. V dropped 1 base and J dropped 4 bases, with 13 bases sitting between them. In DNA, the CDR3 is TGTGCCAGCAGCTTAGGGGACCACGGGTTTAATGAAAAACTGTTTTTT. Amino acid sequence: CASSLGDHGFNEKLFF. Together with reference TRBV7-8 and TRBJ1-4, the CDR3 gives the full variable domain: GAGVSQSPRYKVAKRGQDVALRCDPISGHVSLFWYQQALGQGPEFLTYFQNEAQLDKSGLPSDRFFAERPEGSVSTLKIQRTQQEDSAVYLCASSLGDHGFNEKLFFGSGTQLSVL.

The chain employs TRBV29-1 and TRBJ1-2; D remains ambiguous. This CDR3 is 12 amino acids long. Trimming shortened V by 0 bases and J by 7 bases, and 9 bases separated the two germline ends. CDR1 and CDR2 from the germline V gene are SQVTM and ANQGSEA. CDR3 amino acids: CSVEDLGFGYTF. As DNA, the CDR3 is TGCAGCGTTGAAGATCTGGGGTTTGGCTACACCTTC. Full variable domain (rest looked up from reference TRBV29-1 and TRBJ1-2): SAVISQKPSRDICQRGTSLTIQCQVDSQVTMMFWYRQQPGQSLTLIATANQGSEATYESGFVIDKFPISRPNLTFSTLTVSNMSPEDSSIYLCSVEDLGFGYTFGSGTRLTVV.

V usage is TRBV6-5 and J usage is TRBJ1-1; D is perhaps TRBD1 (6 bases). The CDR3 runs to 13 residues. Germline loops: CDR1 MNHEY, CDR2 SVGAGI. V dropped 7 bases and J dropped 6 bases, with 15 bases sitting between them. The DNA for the CDR3 is TGTGCCAGCACCAGTGGACAGTTTGCTGAAGCTTTCTTT. This translates into CASTSGQFAEAFF.

The DNA of the CDR3 is TGTGCCAGTAGTATCTCGGGGGAGGGAGCCAAAAACATTCAGTACTTC. Residues: CASSISGEGAKNIQYF. V and J are TRBV19 and TRBJ2-4, with 7 bases aligning to TRBD2. V lost 3 bases to trimming and J lost 0 bases; unmatched junction nucleotides: 5. Per germline, CDR1 LNHDA and CDR2 SQIVND (reference sequence). The CDR3 spans 16 residues.

The chain uses TRBV28 and TRBJ2-1; 8 nucleotides align to TRBD2. Germline trimming cut 6 bases from V and 9 bases from J; bases unmatched to any gene: 13. Germline V CDR1 and CDR2: MDHEN, SYDVKM. The CDR3 has 15 residues. The CDR3 region is CASRLAGLETGEQFF. CDR3 DNA sequence: TGTGCCAGCAGGTTGGCGGGACTAGAGACCGGTGAGCAGTTCTTC.

The CDR3 region is CASSSGRGKDTQYF. The CDR3 nucleotides are TGTGCCAGCAGTAGCGGGAGGGGAAAAGATACGCAGTATTTT. The gene calls are TRBV6-5 and TRBJ2-3, with 10 bases lining up with TRBD2. Trimming at V came to 5 bases and at J to 5 bases, leaving 4 bases not matched to a gene. The germline V gene has CDR1 MNHEY and CDR2 SVGAGI. This CDR3 is built from 14 residues.

The CDR3 protein is CASRGPAKNEKLFF. DNA of the CDR3: TGCGCCAGCAGGGGACCGGCTAAAAATGAAAAACTGTTTTTT. The chain has TRBV10-2 and TRBJ1-4; D is perhaps TRBD1 (5 bases). This CDR3 region has 14 residues. Germline V gene lookup returns CDR1 WSHSY and CDR2 SAAADI. V lost 6 bases and J lost 5, with 13 bases in between.

This clone was picked up one time. The chain recombines TRBV27 with TRBJ1-4, with D hard to call. This CDR3 has 14 amino acids. CDR1 and CDR2 (germline): MNHEY, SMNVEV (reference sequence). Trimming stripped 3 bases from V and 7 bases from J, with 12 bases between. The CDR3 DNA is TGTGCCAGCAGTTTCTCCTCATTTGGTGAAAAACTGTTTTTT. The encoded protein is CASSFSSFGEKLFF.

The chain's CDR3 is CASSPGDRLGIEKLFF. DNA for the CDR3: TGCGCCAGCAGCCCCGGAGACAGGTTGGGAATTGAAAAACTGTTTTTT. V usage is TRBV5-1 and J usage is TRBJ1-4; a possible D gene is TRBD1 (6 bases). There are 16 residues in the CDR3. Germline lookup yields CDR1 SGHRS and CDR2 YFSETQ. V was shortened by 4 bases and J by 7 bases, with 20 bases between the two germline ends.

The chain has TRBV4-1 and TRBJ2-1, with D tentatively TRBD1 (7 bases). Trimming pared 3 bases from V and 12 bases from J, leaving 15 bases between. This CDR3 spans 13 amino acids. Germline CDR1 is MGHRA and CDR2 is YSYEKL. The CDR3 sequence: CASSQDQGGWQFF. Here the CDR3 DNA reads TGCGCCAGCAGCCAGGACCAGGGGGGCTGGCAGTTCTTC.

In this sample, this clone turned up once. The genes are TRBV6-5 and TRBJ1-1; maybe TRBD1 (5 bases). V was trimmed by 6 bases and J by 1 base, leaving 12 bases between them. The CDR3 length is 14 residues. Germline CDR1 MNHEY, CDR2 SVGAGI. The CDR3 loop is CASRTTGENTEAFF. The DNA for the CDR3 is TGTGCCAGCAGAACCACAGGTGAGAACACTGAAGCTTTCTTT.

This clone was counted a few times. The chain employs TRBV10-2 and TRBJ2-3; TRBD2 matches 10 bases. With 6 bases clipped from V and 5 bases from J, the junction kept 2 bases outside the gene matches. This CDR3 is built from 13 residues. Germline V gene lookup returns CDR1 WSHSY and CDR2 SAAADI. CDR3 nucleotides: TGCGCCAGCAGGCTAGCGGGAGAAGATACGCAGTATTTT. This codes for CASRLAGEDTQYF.